These 21 T cell receptor beta chains share one sample of origin, sequenced in a study of radiotherapy plus CTLA-4 blockade in lung cancer (dated by TCRdb to the late 2010s). Library preparation was by the immunoSEQ multiplex PCR assay. TCRdb retrieved this table from immuneACCESS and kept in-frame rearrangements only. Not all clones are present; in checked studies, unresolved V genes account for under half, and no reason is known for the remainder. This sample lists about 60,000 clones; around four fifths were detected once. In total, the top ten clones hold 3.5% to 4% of the sample. The sample consisted of peripheral blood, taken from a patient treated with radiotherapy plus ipilimumab. Receptors were obtained from a human donor with non-small cell lung cancer who had a partial response to radiotherapy plus ipilimumab.

This chain joins TRBV23-1 and TRBJ2-7, with 10 bases aligning to TRBD1. TRBV23-1 is labeled an ORF, and its function is uncertain. The CDR3 is made up of 16 amino acids. The DNA of the CDR3 is TGCGCGCGCCCTCCGAGGGGACAGGGGTCGTCCTACGAGCAGTACTTC. Amino acid sequence: CARPPRGQGSSYEQYF.

The V gene is TRBV6-1, the J gene TRBJ1-2, with TRBD1 matching over 8 bases. The length of the CDR3 is 14 residues. Germline V gene sequence: CDR1 MNHNS, CDR2 SASEGT. The V segment lost 1 base and the J segment 4 bases; nucleotides outside the gene matches: 2. The CDR3 reads CASSEGGTGYGYTF. CDR3 bases: TGTGCCAGCAGTGAAGGCGGGACAGGCTATGGCTACACCTTC.

This chain joins TRBV6-1 and TRBJ2-7; D gene uncertain. Trimming shortened V by 4 bases and J by 1 base, and 8 bases separated the two germline ends. The CDR3 length is 13 residues. Germline loops: CDR1 MNHNS, CDR2 SASEGT. The CDR3 DNA is TGTGCCAGCAGTGTTGAGGATTCCTACGAGCAGTACTTC. Encoded protein: CASSVEDSYEQYF.

The chain has TRBV18 and TRBJ2-7; D is unclear. V shed 1 base and J shed 1 base, with 14 bases lying between them. The germline V gene encodes CDR1 KGHSH and CDR2 LQKENI. The CDR3 consists of 16 residues. CDR3 in amino acids: CASSPLLAVLSYEQYF. In DNA, the CDR3 is TGTGCCAGCTCACCACTTTTGGCGGTCCTTTCCTACGAGCAGTACTTC.

The chain uses TRBV4-1 and TRBJ1-5, with a tentative D call TRBD1 (6 bases). From germline, CDR1 is MGHRA and CDR2 YSYEKL. The length of the CDR3 is 16 residues. Between the trimmed V and J ends, which lost 0 bases and 5 bases, there was a span of 14 bases. The CDR3 DNA reads as TGCGCCAGCAGCCAAGATGTGGGGGCCCCATATCAGCCCCAGCATTTT. Translating it yields CASSQDVGAPYQPQHF.

V and J are TRBV21-1 and TRBJ1-2; whether TRBD1, the table's D call, matches the DNA was not checked. TRBV21-1 is a listed pseudogene. CDR3 length equals 15 residues. The CDR3 region is CASSPRTGAYYGYTF. CDR3 bases: TGTGCCAGCAGCCCCAGGACAGGGGCTTATTATGGCTACACCTTC.

This clone was detected only once. The chain is built from TRBV6-1 and TRBJ1-5, with a tentative D call TRBD1 (6 bases). The CDR3 spans 15 residues. V gave up 6 bases and J gave up 5 bases, with 17 bases separating them. Germline V gene sequence: CDR1 MNHNS, CDR2 SASEGT. CDR3: CASRNRARPHQPQHF. The CDR3 DNA reads TGTGCCAGCAGGAACAGGGCCCGACCCCATCAGCCCCAGCATTTT.

The genes are TRBV2 and TRBJ2-1; D not resolved. The CDR3 consists of 15 residues. Germline V gene sequence: CDR1 SNHLY, CDR2 FYNNEI. Trimming shortened V by 10 bases and J by 5 bases, and 21 bases separated the two germline ends. The chain's CDR3 is CATKRESVANNEQFF. Here the CDR3 DNA reads TGTGCCACTAAAAGAGAATCGGTCGCAAACAATGAGCAGTTCTTC.

This clone occurred a few times. In DNA, the CDR3 is TGTGCCAGCAGGGGACAGGGAATGATTGAAAAACTGTTTTTT. Translating it yields CASRGQGMIEKLFF. The chain carries TRBV6-5 and TRBJ1-4, with 9 positions matching TRBD1. Per the germline V gene, CDR1 is MNHEY and CDR2 is SVGAGI. CDR3 size: 14 residues. With V trimmed by 6 bases and J by 7 bases, 6 bases remained unmatched.

This rearrangement joins TRBV5-4 to TRBJ2-1, with a possible D match to TRBD1 (6 bases). The CDR3 consists of 16 residues. Trimming cost V 5 bases and J 7 bases, with 22 bases left between them. CDR1 and CDR2 from the germline V gene are SGHNT and YYREEE (reference sequence). In DNA form, the CDR3 reads TGTGCCAGCAGGCCCTCCGGGACACACGTGGGGAATGAGCAGTTCTTC. It specifies CASRPSGTHVGNEQFF.

This clone occurred a few times. The V call is TRBV6-5, the J call TRBJ2-7; a possible D gene is TRBD1 (5 bases). This CDR3 comprises 15 residues. Germline V CDR1 and CDR2: MNHEY, SVGAGI. Between the trimmed V and J ends, which lost 2 bases and 0 bases, there was a span of 11 bases. The chain's CDR3 is CASSYGAVSSYEQYF. The DNA of the CDR3 is TGTGCCAGCAGTTACGGGGCCGTTAGCTCCTACGAGCAGTACTTC.

This chain connects TRBV4-1 to TRBJ2-2; TRBD2 agrees at 7 bases. J gave up 7 bases and V 3 bases, and 14 bases lay outside the gene matches. The CDR3 contains 17 residues. Germline CDR1 MGHRA, CDR2 YSYEKL. CDR3 protein: CASSQDRLARDVGELFF. The CDR3 coding sequence is TGCGCCAGCAGCCAGGATAGACTAGCCCGAGATGTCGGGGAGCTGTTTTTT.

This chain links TRBV7-9 with TRBJ2-7, with D perhaps matching TRBD1 (5 bases). Germline V gene data show CDR1 as SEHNR and CDR2 as FQNEAQ (reference sequence). The length of the CDR3 is 16 residues. Trimming took 2 bases from V and 0 from J, leaving 14 bases between them. DNA of the CDR3: TGTGCCAGCAGCTTAATCGGGCAGGGAAGCTCCTACGAGCAGTACTTC. As protein: CASSLIGQGSSYEQYF. The full variable domain, its missing parts supplied by reference TRBV7-9 and TRBJ2-7, is DTGVSQNPRHKITKRGQNVTFRCDPISEHNRLYWYRQTLGQGPEFLTYFQNEAQLEKSRLLSDRFSAERPKGSFSTLEIQRTEQGDSAMYLCASSLIGQGSSYEQYFGPGTRLTVT.

The chain links TRBV5-1 to TRBJ2-2; no clear D gene. Germline CDR1 is SGHRS and CDR2 is YFSETQ. V was shortened by 6 bases and J by 0 bases, with 9 bases between the two germline ends. This CDR3 comprises 14 residues. The CDR3 sequence is CASTAYANTGELFF. The CDR3 coding sequence is TGCGCCAGCACCGCGTATGCGAACACCGGGGAGCTGTTTTTT.

This clone showed up just once. This sequence joins TRBV4-3 and TRBJ1-5; D remains unclear. The CDR3 runs 15 residues. Germline lookup yields CDR1 LGHNA and CDR2 YSLEER. V gave up 1 base and J gave up 5 bases, with 12 bases separating them. As DNA, the CDR3 is TGCGCCAGCAGCCAAGCCAGACGGAGCGATCAGCCCCAGCATTTT. It codes for CASSQARRSDQPQHF.

V usage is TRBV28 and J usage is TRBJ2-5; D might be TRBD2 (7 bases). Trimming cost V 6 bases and J 2 bases, with 19 bases left between them. CDR3 size: 16 residues. Germline V gene lookup returns CDR1 MDHEN and CDR2 SYDVKM. CDR3 sequence (DNA): TGTGCCAGCAGCCGTGGCCGGGGGGCCGGGCAAGAGACCCAGTACTTC. Protein sequence: CASSRGRGAGQETQYF.

CDR3 protein: CASSPNPGSDTEAFF. The CDR3 DNA sequence: TGTGCCAGCAGCCCCAACCCGGGGAGTGACACTGAAGCTTTCTTT. This sequence joins TRBV7-9 and TRBJ1-1, with D unresolved. Germline V gives CDR1 SEHNR, CDR2 FQNEAQ (reference sequence). The CDR3 covers 15 residues. Trimming pared 5 bases from V and 3 bases from J, leaving 16 bases between.

V gene TRBV9 combines with J gene TRBJ2-7, with 14 bases identical to TRBD2. CDR1 and CDR2 from the germline V gene are SGDLS and YYNGEE. Losses at the gene ends were 5 bases for V and 3 bases for J; bases not matched to a gene: 10. This CDR3 is 17 amino acids long. CDR3 residues: CASSPTGLAGASYEQYF. The CDR3 nucleotides are TGTGCCAGCAGTCCAACGGGACTAGCGGGGGCTAGCTACGAGCAGTACTTC.

This clone was detected once. The chain joins TRBV9 to TRBJ2-7, with TRBD1 identical over 7 bases. Germline V lookup: CDR1 SGDLS, CDR2 YYNGEE. The J segment lost 3 bases and the V segment lost 2 bases, leaving 8 bases of the junction unmatched. The CDR3 totals 15 residues. The CDR3 nucleotides are TGTGCCAGCAGCGTCGGGACAGCAATTGGCTACGAGCAGTACTTC. Amino acids: CASSVGTAIGYEQYF.

This rearrangement joins TRBV6-5 to TRBJ1-2; D is undetermined. The CDR3 runs to 13 residues. With 11 bases removed from V and 3 bases from J, the gap between germline ends came to 16 bases. In germline, CDR1 is MNHEY, CDR2 SVGAGI. CDR3 residues: CAVLSRRDYGYTF. CDR3 DNA sequence: TGTGCCGTCCTAAGCCGGCGGGACTATGGCTACACCTTC.

V and J are TRBV5-1 and TRBJ1-2; perhaps TRBD1 as D (5 bases). This CDR3 is built from 14 residues. CDR1 and CDR2 (germline): SGHRS, YFSETQ. Deletions cut 0 bases from V and 7 bases from J, with 13 bases between. CDR3 loop: CASSLEGVGGGYTF. The CDR3 DNA is TGCGCCAGCAGCTTGGAAGGCGTCGGGGGTGGCTACACCTTC.